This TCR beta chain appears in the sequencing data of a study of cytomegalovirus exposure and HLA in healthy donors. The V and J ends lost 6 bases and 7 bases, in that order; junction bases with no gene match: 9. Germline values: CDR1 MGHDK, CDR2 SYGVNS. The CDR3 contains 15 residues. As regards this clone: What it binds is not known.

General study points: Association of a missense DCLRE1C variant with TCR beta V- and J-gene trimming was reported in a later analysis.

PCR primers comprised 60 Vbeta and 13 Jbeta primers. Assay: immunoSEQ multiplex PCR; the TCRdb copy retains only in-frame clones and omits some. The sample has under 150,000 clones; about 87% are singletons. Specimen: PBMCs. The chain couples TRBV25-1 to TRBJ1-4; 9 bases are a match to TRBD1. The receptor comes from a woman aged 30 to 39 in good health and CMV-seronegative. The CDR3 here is CASRPGDRESEKLFF. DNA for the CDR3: TGTGCCAGCAGACCTGGGGACAGGGAGAGTGAAAAACTGTTTTTT.